This TCR beta chain comes out of a study of cytomegalovirus exposure and HLA in healthy donors. Germline assignment: CDR1 MGHRA and CDR2 YSYEKL. This CDR3 region has 15 residues. V was clipped by 1 base and J by 4 bases; unmatched bases: 5. Study-wide results and caveats: A previous analysis found most TCR beta V segments productive roughly 87% or roughly 30% of the time. A later analysis linked a missense variant in DCLRE1C to the trimming of TCR beta V and J genes.

PCR used 60 Vbeta primers and 13 Jbeta primers. The assay was immunoSEQ multiplex PCR, and TCRdb's table has in-frame clones only and misses some. The repertoire consists of 89,000 or so clones, with over 70% occurring once and the leading ten covering roughly 2%. Of note for this clone: Its specificity is not known.

The chain uses TRBV4-1 and TRBJ1-2; TRBD1 matches at 8 bases. The sequence derives from a boy aged 5-17 years in good health and CMV-seronegative. The specimen was PBMCs. CDR3 sequence: CASSQGRDRRYGYTF. The CDR3, as DNA: TGCGCCAGCAGCCAAGGCCGGGACAGGCGCTATGGCTACACCTTC.